The 12 T cell receptor beta chains below all came from one sample that was sequenced in a study of cytomegalovirus exposure and HLA in healthy donors. The PCR employed 60 Vbeta primers together with 13 Jbeta primers. The data were produced by immunoSEQ multiplex PCR, yet TCRdb's version contains in-frame clones alone and is incomplete. The table lists 250,000 to 350,000 clones, more than 80% of them singletons. What was sequenced was PBMCs. These receptors all stem from a man aged 35 to 55 in good health and CMV-seropositive.

V gene TRBV6-4 combines with J gene TRBJ2-2, with D possibly matching TRBD1 (5 bases). This CDR3 region has 14 residues. Germline V gives CDR1 MRHNA, CDR2 SNTAGT. With 0 bases removed from V and 5 bases from J, the gap between germline ends came to 7 bases. The CDR3 DNA reads as TGTGCCAGCAGTGACTCCCAGGGAACCGGGGAGCTGTTTTTT. Translated, it gives CASSDSQGTGELFF.

The chain uses TRBV19 and TRBJ1-5, with 9 bases aligning to TRBD1. Unmatched junction bases numbered 16, after V lost 10 bases and J lost 0 bases. Per germline, CDR1 LNHDA and CDR2 SQIVND (reference sequence). This CDR3 is 18 amino acids long. The CDR3 here is CATRAGTGTYYSNQPQHF. The CDR3 nucleotides read TGTGCCACCCGTGCCGGGACAGGGACCTATTATAGCAATCAGCCCCAGCATTTT.

The rearrangement joins TRBV29-1 to TRBJ2-7, with TRBD2 identical over 12 bases. Germline V CDR1 and CDR2: SQVTM, ANQGSEA. The V segment lost 7 bases and the J segment 4 bases; nucleotides outside the gene matches: 5. The CDR3 has 13 amino acids. The CDR3 DNA sequence: TGCAGCGCTCTGACTAGCGGGAGTTACGAGCAGTACTTC. Translating gives CSALTSGSYEQYF.

V and J are TRBV5-6 and TRBJ2-7; TRBD1 might be the D (5 bases). This CDR3 region has 15 residues. Trimming removed 0 bases from V and 4 bases from J, with 14 bases in between. Germline-derived CDR1 and CDR2 are SGHDT and YYEEEE. CDR3 region: CASSLALQGFYEQYF. The CDR3 nucleotides read TGTGCCAGCAGCTTGGCTTTGCAGGGATTTTACGAGCAGTACTTC. The full variable domain, in which reference TRBV5-6 and TRBJ2-7 provide the parts outside the CDR3, is DAGVTQSPTHLIKTRGQQVTLRCSPKSGHDTVSWYQQALGQGPQFIFQYYEEEERQRGNFPDRFSGHQFPNYSSELNVNALLLGDSALYLCASSLALQGFYEQYFGPGTRLTVT.

The chain combines TRBV2 with TRBJ2-5; 11 nucleotides match TRBD1. CDR3 length equals 15 residues. Germline V gene lookup returns CDR1 SNHLY and CDR2 FYNNEI. V shed 8 bases and J 7 bases; nucleotides not matched to a gene: 12. CDR3 nucleotides: TGTGCCAGCGGGGACGGGGGACAGGGGGTAGGGACCCAGTACTTC. It encodes CASGDGGQGVGTQYF.

This clone occurred once. The rearrangement uses TRBV19 and TRBJ2-3; 8 nucleotides align to TRBD1. With 5 bases clipped from V and 5 bases from J, the junction kept 3 bases outside the gene matches. The CDR3 covers 13 residues. The V gene's germline CDR1 is LNHDA and CDR2 SQIVND (reference sequence). The CDR3 sequence: CASSPDRGDTQYF. CDR3 DNA sequence: TGTGCCAGTAGTCCCGACAGGGGAGATACGCAGTATTTT.

The J gene is TRBJ2-5, the V gene TRBV15; TRBD1 is a possible D gene (5 bases). The CDR3 sequence is 21 residues long. V dropped 3 bases and J dropped 7 bases, with 36 bases sitting between them. From germline, CDR1 is LNHNV and CDR2 YYDKDF (reference sequence). The CDR3 DNA sequence: TGTGCCACCAGCAGTACCCTGGGCCGCGTCAACTCCCCGGCAGGGCCTCCGACCCAGTACTTC. It is translated as CATSSTLGRVNSPAGPPTQYF.

This chain uses TRBV6-5 with TRBJ2-5; the D gene is possibly TRBD1 (6 bases). The DNA end lines up better with TRBJ2-7; the J call may be wrong. CDR1 MNHEY and CDR2 SVGAGI come from the germline V gene. The CDR3 has 12 residues. CDR3: CASSNRVHEQYF. The CDR3, as DNA: TGTGCCAGCAGTAACAGGGTTCACGAGCAGTACTTC.

The chain is built from TRBV11-3 and TRBJ2-7; maybe TRBD1 (7 bases). The germline V and J ends were trimmed by 0 bases and 1 base, with 10 bases remaining between them. In germline, CDR1 is SGHNT, CDR2 YENEEA. CDR3 size: 15 residues. The CDR3 protein is CASSLEAGGSYEQYF. CDR3 DNA: TGTGCCAGCAGCTTAGAGGCAGGGGGGTCCTACGAGCAGTACTTC.

J is TRBJ2-5 and V is TRBV29-1, with a weak D call TRBD2 (6 bases). The CDR3 runs to 13 residues. With 3 bases removed from V and 4 bases from J, the gap between germline ends came to 12 bases. Per germline, CDR1 SQVTM and CDR2 ANQGSEA. The CDR3 region is CSVEGGPGETQYF. For the CDR3, the DNA is TGCAGCGTTGAGGGGGGTCCCGGAGAGACCCAGTACTTC.

J is TRBJ2-1 and V is TRBV7-2; D not certain. Germline CDR1 and CDR2: SGHTA and FQGNSA. This CDR3 is built from 14 residues. Trimming took 5 bases from V and 3 from J, leaving 11 bases between them. The CDR3 region has the DNA TGTGCCAGCAGCCCAAGACGGAGCTACAATGAGCAGTTCTTC. As protein: CASSPRRSYNEQFF.

This chain connects TRBV19 to TRBJ1-4; TRBD1 might be the D (6 bases). V lost 6 bases and J 4 bases, leaving 12 bases between the germline ends. The CDR3 covers 14 residues. Germline CDR1 LNHDA, CDR2 SQIVND (reference sequence). CDR3 residues: CASSTTGYNEKLFF. CDR3 in DNA: TGTGCCAGTAGCACGACAGGATATAATGAAAAACTGTTTTTT.